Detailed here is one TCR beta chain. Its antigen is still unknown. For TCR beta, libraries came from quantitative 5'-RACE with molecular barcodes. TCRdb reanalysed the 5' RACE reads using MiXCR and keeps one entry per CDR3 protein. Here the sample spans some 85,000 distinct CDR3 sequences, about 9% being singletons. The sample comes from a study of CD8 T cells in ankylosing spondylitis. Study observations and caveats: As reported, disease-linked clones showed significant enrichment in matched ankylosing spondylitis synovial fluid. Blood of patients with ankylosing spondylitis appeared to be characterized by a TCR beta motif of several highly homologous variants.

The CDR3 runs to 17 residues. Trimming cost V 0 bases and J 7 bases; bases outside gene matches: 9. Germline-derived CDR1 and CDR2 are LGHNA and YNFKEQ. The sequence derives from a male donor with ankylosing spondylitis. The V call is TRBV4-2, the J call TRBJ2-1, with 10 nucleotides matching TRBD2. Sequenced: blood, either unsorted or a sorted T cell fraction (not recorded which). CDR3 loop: CASSQERAGGPKNEQFF. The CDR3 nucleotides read TGTGCCAGCAGCCAAGAACGAGCGGGAGGGCCAAAAAATGAGCAGTTCTTC.